The present TCR beta chain was sequenced within a study of CD8 T cells in ankylosing spondylitis (dated by TCRdb to the late 2010s). Some background on the complete study: T cell receptor beta repertoires were profiled in healthy donors and ankylosing spondylitis patients so that disease-linked TCR variants could be found. Peripheral blood samples were taken, and synovial fluid was additionally collected from ankylosing spondylitis patients. The full study cohort comprised 25 ankylosing spondylitis patients and 85 to 120 healthy donors.

V drops 6 bases and J drops 3 bases, leaving 12 bases in between. Including cysteine and phenylalanine, the CDR3 has 14 amino acids. CDR3 DNA is the only sequence kept; it has 42 bases, read in frame from the first base. Overall study results and their limits: A CD8+ phenotype was shown by the disease-linked clones, which were found at relatively low frequencies in peripheral blood. The disease-linked clones were reported as significantly enriched in matched synovial fluid samples from ankylosing spondylitis patients. Some motif variants were previously reported in synovial fluid and blood of reactive arthritis patients, suggesting common disease-initiation mechanisms. A TCR beta motif of about eight highly homologous amino acid variants appeared characteristic of blood from ankylosing spondylitis patients.

The sequencer was an Illumina HiSeq 2500. Quantitative 5'-RACE with molecular barcodes was the method used to prepare the TCR beta libraries. Concerning the study's data processing: A new computational method, built on a probabilistic model of VDJ rearrangement, was used to identify disease-linked TCR variants. TCRdb reprocessed the public reads (quality trimming at Q25 with fastp, clone calling with MiXCR) and kept in-frame beta chains. Each entry merges the rows of one CDR3 protein and shows their most common DNA and genes. The V and J calls were not made by the authors but by TCRdb's processing. Across this sample there are under 300,000 distinct CDR3 sequences, with about 10% seen only once. The leading ten clones occupy around 7% of the sample. This clonotype was counted at least ten times. The antigen it recognizes is unknown. No base quality information exists; no much larger clone differs at one position.

The V gene is TRBV12-3 or TRBV12-4 and the J gene is TRBJ1-3; too little of a D gene remains to name it. This TCR was sampled from a male donor with ankylosing spondylitis or in good health (not recorded which). Sequenced: blood, either unsorted or a sorted T cell fraction (not recorded which). The DNA sequence is given as TGTGCCAGCAGGGTACCTGAGAGTGGAAACACCATATATTTT. This codes for CASRVPESGNTIYF.